The next 18 T cell receptor beta chains were all read from a single sample in a study of T-cell reconstitution after alpha-beta-depleted transplantation in children. Library preparation (for TCRbeta) was performed with unique molecular identifiers. In TCRdb, the PCR reads were re-called with MiXCR into one record per CDR3 protein. This table holds a few hundred thousand distinct CDR3 sequences, about 14% found once. This specimen was PBMCs, taken from the stem cell graft. The receptors originated from a human donor who donated a stem cell graft to a child with Fanconi anemia.

This clonotype was detected only once. V gene TRBV5-1 combines with J gene TRBJ2-5; 10 bases agree with TRBD2. V lost 1 base and J lost 3; bases outside the gene matches: 3. This CDR3 is built from 15 residues. Germline CDR1 reads SGHRS; CDR2 reads YFSETQ. The CDR3 DNA sequence: TGCGCCAGCAGCTTGTTGCTAGCGGGAGAAGAGACCCAGTACTTC. It is translated as CASSLLLAGEETQYF.

This clonotype was detected many times. CDR3 DNA: TGTGCCAGCAGCATCTACAATGAGCAGTTCTTC. As protein: CASSIYNEQFF. The rearrangement uses TRBV7-2 and TRBJ2-1, with D uncertain. Trimming removed 5 bases from V and 3 bases from J, with 2 bases in between. CDR1 is SGHTA, CDR2 FQGNSA, per germline. This CDR3 region has 11 residues.

This clonotype was counted between two and nine times. For the CDR3, the DNA is TGTGCCAGCAGTCACGACAGGCGTTCGTCTAACTATGGCTACACCTTC. Its translation is CASSHDRRSSNYGYTF. This sequence joins TRBV21-1 and TRBJ1-2; the table's TRBD1 call for D was not verified on the DNA. TRBV21-1 is an annotated pseudogene. The CDR3 totals 16 residues.

There are many counts of this clonotype. The V gene is TRBV2, the J gene TRBJ2-1; possibly TRBD2 for D (6 bases). The CDR3 has 12 residues. Trimming stripped 7 bases from V and 7 bases from J, with 11 bases between. Germline CDR1 SNHLY, CDR2 FYNNEI. CDR3 amino acids: CASTWEVNEQFF. CDR3 DNA sequence: TGTGCCAGCACCTGGGAGGTAAATGAGCAGTTCTTC. Based on the CDR3 plus reference TRBV2 and TRBJ2-1, the full variable domain is EPEVTQTPSHQVTQMGQEVILRCVPISNHLYFYWYRQILGQKVEFLVSFYNNEISEKSEIFDDQFSVERPDGSNFTLKIRSTKLEDSAMYFCASTWEVNEQFFGPGTRLTVL.

This clonotype has a count of ten or more. The rearrangement joins TRBV12-3 or TRBV12-4 to TRBJ2-1; perhaps TRBD1 as D (5 bases). The CDR3 totals 17 residues. V was trimmed by 3 bases and J by 7 bases, leaving 22 bases between them. The CDR3 nucleotides read TGTGCCAGCAGTTTTTTTCCGACAGACGGGCCCGAAAATGAGCAGTTCTTC. Translation gives CASSFFPTDGPENEQFF.

In its sample, this clonotype was seen many times. J is TRBJ1-1 and V is TRBV15; the match to TRBD1 covers 9 bases. Germline V gene data show CDR1 as LNHNV and CDR2 as YYDKDF (reference sequence). The CDR3 spans 13 residues. Unmatched junction bases numbered 10, after V lost 6 bases and J lost 11 bases. The CDR3 region has the DNA TGTGCCACCAGACGGGGACAGGGAGAAAGGGCTTTCTTT. Encoded protein: CATRRGQGERAFF.

In this sample, this clonotype turned up many times. This chain links TRBV7-2 with TRBJ2-1; D is undetermined. The CDR3 totals 15 residues. Trimming shortened V by 3 bases and J by 3 bases, and 12 bases separated the two germline ends. CDR1 is SGHTA and CDR2 is FQGNSA in the germline V gene. CDR3 amino acids: CASSLVGGNYNEQFF. Written as DNA, the CDR3 is TGTGCCAGCAGCTTGGTGGGCGGTAACTACAATGAGCAGTTCTTC.

This clonotype has a handful of counts. The rearrangement joins TRBV6-2 or TRBV6-3 to TRBJ1-2; D gene ambiguous. CDR3 length: 12 amino acids. Germline CDR1 and CDR2: MNHEY and SVGEGT. V gave up 5 bases and J gave up 8 bases, with 12 bases separating them. CDR3 sequence: CASSNVIVGYTF. The CDR3 DNA follows: TGTGCCAGCAGTAACGTCATTGTCGGCTACACCTTC.

This clonotype was seen a few times. This chain uses TRBV7-8 with TRBJ2-3; 7 bases are a match to TRBD2. The CDR3 has 15 residues. Germline V CDR1 and CDR2: SGHVS, FQNEAQ. V shed 6 bases, J shed 7 bases, and the junction held 13 bases outside the gene matches. CDR3 in DNA: TGTGCCAGCAGTCCCGGGGGGTCTAACCCACATACGCAGTATTTT. Residues: CASSPGGSNPHTQYF. Using reference TRBV7-8 and TRBJ2-3 for the parts outside the CDR3, the full variable domain is GAGVSQSPRYKVAKRGQDVALRCDPISGHVSLFWYQQALGQGPEFLTYFQNEAQLDKSGLPSDRFFAERPEGSVSTLKIQRTQQEDSAVYLCASSPGGSNPHTQYFGPGTRLTVL.

This clonotype was seen more than once but under ten times. The chain combines TRBV20-1 with TRBJ1-1, with D maybe TRBD1 (6 bases). CDR1 is DFQATT and CDR2 is SNEGSKA in the germline V gene (reference sequence). Trimming shortened V by 5 bases and J by 0 bases, and 13 bases separated the two germline ends. This CDR3 comprises 14 residues. The CDR3 DNA reads as TGCAGTGCTGTCCAGGGGAACCTGAACACTGAAGCTTTCTTT. It is translated as CSAVQGNLNTEAFF.

In this sample, this clonotype turned up many times. V is TRBV3-1 and J is TRBJ1-1; D is unclear. V gave up 6 bases and J gave up 3 bases, with 11 bases separating them. CDR3 length: 13 amino acids. Per the germline V gene, CDR1 is LGHDT and CDR2 is YNNKEL (reference sequence). The CDR3 here is CASRDSTDTEAFF. CDR3 bases: TGTGCCAGCAGGGACTCAACAGACACTGAAGCTTTCTTT.

The chain has TRBV28 and TRBJ2-5, with unresolved D. This CDR3 has 15 residues. Per germline, CDR1 MDHEN and CDR2 SYDVKM. Between the trimmed V and J ends, which lost 5 bases and 0 bases, there was a span of 13 bases. The CDR3 loop is CASSRPGYDQETQYF. The DNA of the CDR3 is TGTGCCAGCAGTCGCCCAGGTTACGACCAAGAGACCCAGTACTTC.

This clonotype was found many times. The chain combines TRBV7-6 with TRBJ2-3; 10 bases map to TRBD1. The CDR3 is 18 amino acids. After removal of 5 bases from V and 3 bases from J, the junction contained 14 bases not matched to a gene. Germline V gene data show CDR1 as SGHVS and CDR2 as FNYEAQ. CDR3 region: CASSLPGQGPGGTDTQYF. As DNA, the CDR3 is TGTGCCAGCAGCCTCCCGGGACAGGGGCCTGGGGGGACAGATACGCAGTATTTT.

V and J are TRBV7-6 and TRBJ2-4; either TRBD1 or TRBD2 may fit D (5 bases each). V was cut by 3 bases and J by 9 bases, with 12 bases left in between. Germline loops: CDR1 SGHVS, CDR2 FNYEAQ. The CDR3 is 13 residues long. CDR3 loop: CASSLGPEGIQYF. The CDR3 DNA reads as TGTGCCAGCAGCTTGGGACCCGAGGGCATTCAGTACTTC.

This clonotype was detected many times. The genes are TRBV3-1 and TRBJ2-2, with D perhaps being TRBD1 or TRBD2 (5 bases each). Deletions cut 1 base from V and 4 bases from J, with 10 bases between. The CDR3 has 15 amino acids. From germline, CDR1 is LGHDT and CDR2 YNNKEL (reference sequence). For the CDR3, the DNA is TGTGCCAGCAGCCAAGTCAGGGAGCGCACCGGGGAGCTGTTTTTT. Its protein product is CASSQVRERTGELFF.

This clonotype has ten or more counts. The rearrangement joins TRBV5-5 to TRBJ1-5; 7 bases are shared with TRBD1. J was trimmed by 3 bases and V by 2 bases; bases with no gene match: 5. Germline CDR1 and CDR2: SGHKS and YYEKEE (reference sequence). The CDR3 totals 15 residues. For the CDR3, the DNA is TGTGCCAGCAGCTTACAGGGGATCTCCAATCAGCCCCAGCATTTT. It specifies CASSLQGISNQPQHF.

This clonotype has ten or more counts. The chain recombines TRBV15 with TRBJ2-1; D is ambiguous. The CDR3 sequence is 15 residues long. V was shortened by 6 bases and J by 0 bases, with 12 bases between the two germline ends. Germline CDR1 is LNHNV and CDR2 is YYDKDF (reference sequence). CDR3 nucleotide sequence: TGTGCCACCAGAGAACCCTCGAGCTCCTACAATGAGCAGTTCTTC. This translates into CATREPSSSYNEQFF.

The CDR3 DNA follows: TGTGCCAGCAGAGGGACTAAGGGTACGCAGTATTTT. It encodes CASRGTKGTQYF. The chain recombines TRBV9 with TRBJ2-3; 7 bases map to TRBD2. The CDR3 length is 12 residues. Per germline, CDR1 SGDLS and CDR2 YYNGEE. J gave up 8 bases and V 5 bases, and 5 bases lay outside the gene matches.